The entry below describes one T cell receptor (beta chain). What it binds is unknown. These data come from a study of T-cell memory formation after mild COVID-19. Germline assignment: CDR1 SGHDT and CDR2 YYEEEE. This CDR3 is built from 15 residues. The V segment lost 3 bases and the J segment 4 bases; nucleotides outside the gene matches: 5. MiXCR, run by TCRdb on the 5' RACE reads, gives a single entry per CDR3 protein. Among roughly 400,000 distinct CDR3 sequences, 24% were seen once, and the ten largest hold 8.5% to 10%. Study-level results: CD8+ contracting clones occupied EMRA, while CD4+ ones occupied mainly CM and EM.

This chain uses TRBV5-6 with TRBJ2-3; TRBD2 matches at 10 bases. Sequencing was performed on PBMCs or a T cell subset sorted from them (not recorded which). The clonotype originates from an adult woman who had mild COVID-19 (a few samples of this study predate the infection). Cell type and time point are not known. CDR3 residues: CASSSSGGAPDTQYF. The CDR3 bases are TGTGCCAGCAGCTCGAGCGGGGGGGCACCAGATACGCAGTATTTT.